This T cell receptor beta chain comes out of a study of shared clonotypes between healthy human individuals (dated by TCRdb to between 2020 and 2021). About the full investigation: The cohort comprised two women and a few men aged 18 to 49 years. To estimate repertoire size and how much clonotypes are shared between individuals, the study performed deep sequencing of blood TCR repertoires from 4 to 6 healthy adults. Different laboratories and diverse techniques were used to prepare libraries and sequence TCR repertoires, to increase sequencing depth and limit assay-specific biases. Leukapheresis yielded between about 0.94 and 9 billion PBMCs per donor.

The donors were healthy, HIV-negative adults with no recently reported acute infections or vaccinations. Only Caucasian adults living in Nashville, Tennessee, USA were represented among the donors. In the unsorted samples, 85 million to 100 million PBMCs were counted, and genomic DNA was extracted using the QIAamp DNA Blood Mini kit. Blood was obtained by leukapheresis, after which PBMCs were separated by Ficoll-Histopaque density gradient centrifugation and cryopreserved in liquid nitrogen vapor phase. Findings and caveats that apply to the study as a whole: Pairwise subsampling indicated that sequencing depth was expected to affect the degree of clonotype sharing among donors. Because the study included a small number of donors, the genetic and exposure-history diversity represented was limited. Sampling was limited to blood, and TCR repertoires in tissue likely differ from TCR repertoires in blood.

V gives up 7 bases and J gives up 3 bases, and the segment between their germline ends measures 12 bases. The germline V gene yields MDHEN for CDR1 and SYDVKM for CDR2. The CDR3, from cysteine to phenylalanine, totals 14 residues. The DNA shown is the 42-base CDR3, in frame from base 1. Turning to this clone: It lacks a known antigen. Base qualities are not provided; no much larger clone lies one nucleotide away.

Using the deep immunoSEQ assay, multiplex PCR amplified TCR CDR3 regions from genomic DNA. For each cell subset, the extracted genomic DNA was distributed evenly across all wells of several immunoSEQ 96-well plates, and each plate served as one replicate. Each replicate PCR for unsorted PBMC received around 330 ng genomic DNA, equal to 30,000 to 35,000 T cell genomes. Ten immunoSEQ deep assay plates were used to sequence the unsorted PBMC genomic DNA. Purified libraries were measured with a Qubit 3.0 fluorometer, size-checked on a Bioanalyzer 2100, and measured again with the KAPA Library Quantification kit. Every immunoSEQ 96-well plate was sequenced on a separate single-read 150-cycle Illumina NextSeq 550 flow cell. As for how the authors treated the data: The immunoSEQ output contained only junctional sequences without quality scores, so filtering could not match that applied to full-length reads. Sequences were annotated with PyIR, a Python wrapper for IgBLAST v1.9, using IMGT germline references to assign V/J genes and CDR3. Reads were filtered out if the reads had weak V/J assignments (E-value above 1e-6), no CDR3, stop codons, out-of-frame junctions, or ambiguous translated residues. V3J clonotypes were defined as sequences sharing an identical inferred V gene, J gene, and CDR3 amino acid sequence. The percentage overlap between two repertoires was calculated by dividing the number of shared unique clonotypes by the size of the smaller repertoire. Richness of each repertoire was evaluated using RTK rarefaction, the Chao1 estimator, and Recon v2.1 estimates of unobserved clonotypes. Sourced from immuneACCESS, this table was stored by TCRdb with only in-frame sequences that have V and J called. A share of the clones is absent; for the studies checked, an unresolved V gene accounts for under half, and the remainder has no known explanation. V and J calls and clone size are copied from that table; D and trimming were computed from the DNA. The sample table holds approximately 470,000 clones, of which roughly 80% were seen once. 12% of the sample rests with the top ten.

Recombination linked TRBV28 to TRBJ1-4; tentative D gene TRBD1, with 6 bases matching. The sequenced sample was PBMCs. The source of this sequence is a woman between 35 and 50 years old in good health. Some clones in this sample may be carry-over from other donors' samples. The CDR3 amino acid sequence is: CASKQGISNEKLFF. At the DNA level, the sequence is TGTGCCAGCAAACAGGGAATATCTAATGAAAAACTGTTTTTT.